This is a list of T cell receptor beta chains from one sample in a study of T cells in localized non-small cell lung cancer. Clones were read by immunoSEQ multiplex PCR, and TCRdb kept only the in-frame ones, dropping some. The repertoire includes about 82,000 clones, around 81% of them detected once, and approximately 21% sits in the top ten. Sequenced here: PBMCs, sampled before any cancer treatment. The receptor set was obtained from a man between 40 and 75 years old with stage II squamous cell lung carcinoma. Each CDR3 is given with its conserved first and last residue. The D gene is left open where the match is weak. Size values are once, few and many counts, or a class for expanded clones, and some rows have none.

>-|TRBD1|TRBJ2-1|TRBV30
TGTGCCTGGAGTGTGGGACAGGGGGCGGGTGAGCAGTTCTTC
CAWSVGQGAGEQFF
>-|-|TRBJ1-1|TRBV30
TGTGCCGGTACTGACCCCGGTCACGGGTCCACTGAAGCTTTCTTT
CAGTDPGHGSTEAFF
>few|-|TRBJ1-1|TRBV19
TGTGCCAGTAGTATTCTCGACAGCTCCACTGAAGCTTTCTTT
CASSILDSSTEAFF
>-|-|TRBJ2-2|TRBV2
TGTGCCAGCAAATTGCAGGGGTTTGCCGGGGAGCTGTTTTTT
CASKLQGFAGELFF
>few|-|TRBJ1-2|TRBV7-9
TGTGCCAGCAGCTTACCGGGACGTGGCTACACCTTC
CASSLPGRGYTF
>-|-|TRBJ1-1|TRBV27
TGTGCCAGCAGTTTACAGGGGTTCAGCACTGAAGCTTTCTTT
CASSLQGFSTEAFF
>-|-|TRBJ2-1|TRBV7-9
TGTGCCAGCACCTCAGGGGGTGGGGGGAATGAGCAGTTCTTC
CASTSGGGGNEQFF
>-|-|TRBJ1-4|TRBV11-2
TGTGCCAGCAGCCTCAGTACGGGGGGCAGTGAAAAACTGTTTTTT
CASSLSTGGSEKLFF
>-|-|TRBJ2-7|TRBV18
TGTGCCAGCTCACCGACAGCGTCTGGTAGGGAGCAGTACTTC
CASSPTASGREQYF
>-|-|TRBJ1-6|TRBV7-3
TGTGCCAGCAGCTTATCCCACGTGGGGAATTCACCCCTCCACTTT
CASSLSHVGNSPLHF
>-|-|TRBJ2-5|TRBV19
TGTGCCAGTAGTATTGACAGGTCGTACCAAGAGACCCAGTACTTC
CASSIDRSYQETQYF
>-|-|TRBJ2-3|TRBV27
TGTGCCAGCAGTTTAGGTTCAGTTAGCACAGATACGCAGTATTTT
CASSLGSVSTDTQYF
>-|-|TRBJ2-7|TRBV19
TGTGCCAGTAGCCTAGGGACCGCAACCTACGAGCAGTACTTC
CASSLGTATYEQYF
>-|-|TRBJ2-3|TRBV23-1
TGCGCCAGCAGTCAATCGATCCGACAGGCCGTTTTCACAGATACGCAGTATTTT
CASSQSIRQAVFTDTQYF
>-|TRBD1|TRBJ1-2|TRBV5-4
TGTGCCAGCAGCTCGAGGACAGGGCGCTATGGCTACACCTTC
CASSSRTGRYGYTF
>medium-sized|-|TRBJ2-5|TRBV5-6
TGTGCCAGCAGCTTGGTACTTCAAGAGACCCAGTACTTC
CASSLVLQETQYF
>-|-|TRBJ2-7|TRBV6-6
TGTGCCAGCAGCCCGGCGGCCTCCTACGAGCAGTACTTC
CASSPAASYEQYF
>-|-|TRBJ2-7|TRBV5-8
TGTGCCAGCAGCTTGGGTCTAGCGAGCTCCTACGAGCAGTACTTC
CASSLGLASSYEQYF
>-|-|TRBJ2-7|TRBV2
TGTGCCAGCAGTTTACAGGTAACCTACGAGCAGTACTTC
CASSLQVTYEQYF
>-|TRBD1|TRBJ2-3|TRBV10-3
TGTGCCATCAGCGTGGGGCAGGGGGCTTCAGATACGCAGTATTTT
CAISVGQGASDTQYF
>-|-|TRBJ1-1|TRBV5-6
TGTGCCAGCAGCCCCGGGACACCTGAAGCTTTCTTT
CASSPGTPEAFF
>-|-|TRBJ1-4|TRBV6-5
TGTGCCAGCACCCGGACAAGATCGGAAAAACTGTTTTTT
CASTRTRSEKLFF
>-|-|TRBJ2-3|TRBV28
TGTGCCAGCAGTTTGGGGGGTATCCGCACAGATACGCAGTATTTT
CASSLGGIRTDTQYF
>-|TRBD1|TRBJ1-1|TRBV5-4
TGTGCCAGCAGTCCCGGACAGGGGGCTGGGAACACTGAAGCTTTCTTT
CASSPGQGAGNTEAFF
>-|TRBD2|TRBJ2-7|TRBV28
TGTGCCAGCAGGCAGGGAGGGGTGGGCTACGAGCAGTACTTC
CASRQGGVGYEQYF
>-|-|TRBJ1-2|TRBV27
TGTGCCAGCAGCCCCGACAGCTATGGCTACACCTTC
CASSPDSYGYTF
>once|-|TRBJ1-2|TRBV2
TGTGCCAGCAGTGCCGGGAGGGGCTATGGCTACACCTTC
CASSAGRGYGYTF
>-|-|TRBJ1-6|TRBV7-6
TGTGCCAGCAGTATGAACTCCTATAATTCACCCCTCCACTTT
CASSMNSYNSPLHF
>-|-|TRBJ1-6|TRBV30
TGTGCCTGGAGTGCCGCTAGAGGGGATAATTCACCCCTCCACTTT
CAWSAARGDNSPLHF
>-|TRBD1|TRBJ1-6|TRBV6-1
TGTGCCAGCACGGACAGGTGGGCCAATTCACCCCTCCACTTT
CASTDRWANSPLHF
>-|-|TRBJ1-1|TRBV4-1
TGCGCCAGCGGGGAGGGCGGGAACACTGAAGCTTTCTTT
CASGEGGNTEAFF
>few|-|TRBJ1-3|TRBV30
TGTGCCTGTTACCCAGGGGCAGGAAACACCATATATTTT
CACYPGAGNTIYF
>-|-|TRBJ2-7|TRBV2
TGTGCCAGCAGTGTGGGGCCGGGGATCTCCTACGAGCAGTACTTC
CASSVGPGISYEQYF
>few|-|TRBJ1-1|TRBV7-9
TGTGCCAGCAGCTTATTGATGAACACTGAAGCTTTCTTT
CASSLLMNTEAFF
>-|TRBD1|TRBJ2-1|TRBV7-8
TGTGCCAGCAGCTTAAGAGCTACAGGGGGGAGGTCTTACAATGAGCAGTTCTTC
CASSLRATGGRSYNEQFF
>-|-|TRBJ1-1|TRBV7-9
TGTGCCAGCAGCTTAGAACAGAACACTGAAGCTTTCTTT
CASSLEQNTEAFF
>-|TRBD2|TRBJ2-1|TRBV29-1
TGCAGCGTTGATTCTAGCGGGGGCGCCTACAATGAGCAGTTCTTC
CSVDSSGGAYNEQFF
>few|TRBD1|TRBJ1-2|TRBV30
TGTGCCTGGAGTGCAGAGACGGGGACAGGGACCTATGGCTACACCTTC
CAWSAETGTGTYGYTF
>-|-|TRBJ1-2|TRBV7-2
TGTGCCAGCAGCTTAGACAGGTTCTATGGCTACACCTTC
CASSLDRFYGYTF
>-|-|TRBJ2-2|TRBV7-3
TGTGCCAGCAGCTTTTACACCGGGGAGCTGTTTTTT
CASSFYTGELFF
>once|TRBD1|TRBJ1-4|TRBV27
TGTGCCAGCAGGAAACAGGGGGGCGAGGAAAAACTGTTTTTT
CASRKQGGEEKLFF
>-|TRBD1|TRBJ1-5|TRBV2
TGTGCCAGCGGAAGACAGGGCAGACAGCCCCAGCATTTT
CASGRQGRQPQHF
>-|TRBD1|TRBJ1-4|TRBV29-1
TGCAGCGTTTCCGGACAGGGTGGGACTAATGAAAAACTGTTTTTT
CSVSGQGGTNEKLFF